The source of this TCR beta chain is a study of identical twins. TCRdb called the 5' RACE reads again in MiXCR, with one record for every CDR3 protein. The sample has 220,000 or so distinct CDR3 sequences, roughly 7% seen once. This clonotype was seen ten or more times. The sample was also linked to a second study, of yellow fever vaccine responses in identical twins.

The receptor was derived from a woman between 18 and 29 years old in good health. The sequencing input was memory (CD45RO+) T cells sorted from blood.

The CDR3, as DNA: TGCGCCAGCAGCTTGGGCGCGGGAGCGGCCACCGGGGAGCTGTTTTTT. As protein: CASSLGAGAATGELFF. The chain recombines TRBV5-1 with TRBJ2-2; 7 bases are shared with TRBD2. CDR3 length equals 16 residues. Germline CDR1 SGHRS, CDR2 YFSETQ. The ends lost 0 bases at V and 4 bases at J; junction bases unmatched: 6.